One and the same sample provided the 10 T cell receptor beta chains below, sequenced in a study of blood T cell repertoires in COVID-19. Here immunoSEQ multiplex PCR was the method, and the copy in TCRdb shows in-frame clones only, minus some. The data show just over 95,000 clones, approximately 90% seen once. Sequenced: peripheral blood. These receptors were obtained from a man in his sixties with acute or convalescent COVID-19.

The rearrangement links TRBV18 to TRBJ1-5; 7 bases agree with TRBD1. This CDR3 spans 14 amino acids. The trim removed 5 bases at V and 6 bases at J, leaving 7 bases unmatched. CDR1 and CDR2 (germline): KGHSH, LQKENI. The CDR3 coding sequence is TGTGCCAGCTCATCAGACAGGGCTGGTCAGCCCCAGCATTTT. It encodes CASSSDRAGQPQHF.

This clone has only a few counts. This chain uses TRBV18 with TRBJ1-5; D gene unclear. Per germline, CDR1 KGHSH and CDR2 LQKENI. The length of the CDR3 is 14 residues. The germline V and J ends were trimmed by 2 bases and 9 bases, with 14 bases remaining between them. This chain's CDR3 is CASSPLAGPPPQHF. In nucleotides, the CDR3 is TGTGCCAGCTCACCATTGGCAGGCCCACCGCCCCAGCATTTT.

The chain uses TRBV7-2 and TRBJ2-1, with TRBD2 identical over 13 bases. This CDR3 is 14 amino acids long. J gave up 12 bases and V 4 bases, and 6 bases lay outside the gene matches. CDR1 is SGHTA, CDR2 FQGNSA, per germline. In nucleotides, the CDR3 is TGTGCCAGCAGCTCCGGGACTAGCGGGGCGACGCAGTTCTTC. It translates to CASSSGTSGATQFF.

The chain couples TRBV2 to TRBJ1-6; no reliable D call. This CDR3 is 12 amino acids long. Germline V lookup: CDR1 SNHLY, CDR2 FYNNEI. With 4 bases removed from V and 5 bases from J, the gap between germline ends came to 3 bases. The CDR3 DNA sequence: TGTGCCAGCAGTGCCAATAATTCACCCCTCCACTTT. It codes for CASSANNSPLHF.

This clone was counted only a few times. J is TRBJ2-7 and V is TRBV6-1; D is possibly TRBD1 (5 bases). V lost 2 bases and J lost 4, with 6 bases in between. The CDR3 spans 12 residues. Germline-derived CDR1 and CDR2 are MNHNS and SASEGT. CDR3 coding DNA: TGTGCCAGCAGTGAACAGGGTTACGAGCAGTACTTC. It is translated as CASSEQGYEQYF.

The V call is TRBV6-5, the J call TRBJ1-2; D may be TRBD1 (5 bases). Germline CDR1 MNHEY, CDR2 SVGAGI. This CDR3 contains 15 residues. The V and J ends lost 2 bases and 5 bases respectively, with 15 bases between them. The CDR3: CASSYTYRGVYGYTF. In DNA, the CDR3 is TGTGCCAGCAGTTACACGTATCGGGGGGTGTATGGCTACACCTTC.

CDR3 residues: CALHAKGRIGNTIYF. CDR3 sequence (DNA): TGTGCCTTACACGCAAAGGGGAGGATCGGAAACACCATATATTTT. The chain combines TRBV30 with TRBJ1-3; weak D call: TRBD1 (5 bases). CDR3 length equals 15 residues. From germline, CDR1 is GTSNPN and CDR2 SVGIG (reference sequence). V lost 7 bases and J lost 4, with 20 bases in between. Based on the CDR3 plus reference TRBV30 and TRBJ1-3, the full variable domain is SQTIHQWPATLVQPVGSPLSLECTVEGTSNPNLYWYRQAAGRGLQLLFYSVGIGQISSEVPQNLSASRPQDRQFILSSKKLLLSDSGFYLCALHAKGRIGNTIYFGEGSWLTVV.

This chain joins TRBV7-8 and TRBJ1-6; no clear D gene. The germline gives CDR1 SGHVS, CDR2 FQNEAQ. The CDR3 contains 16 residues. V shed 7 bases and J shed 2 bases, with 15 bases lying between them. This CDR3 reads CASKTDQPPYNSPLHF. The CDR3 DNA reads as TGTGCCAGCAAAACAGATCAACCACCCTATAATTCACCCCTCCACTTT. The full variable domain, in which reference TRBV7-8 and TRBJ1-6 provide the parts outside the CDR3, is GAGVSQSPRYKVAKRGQDVALRCDPISGHVSLFWYQQALGQGPEFLTYFQNEAQLDKSGLPSDRFFAERPEGSVSTLKIQRTQQEDSAVYLCASKTDQPPYNSPLHFGNGTRLTVT.

The V gene is TRBV5-4, the J gene TRBJ2-2, with 8 positions matching TRBD1. The germline V gene encodes CDR1 SGHNT and CDR2 YYREEE (reference sequence). Trimming took 0 bases from V and 0 from J; bases not matched to a gene: 10. The CDR3 runs to 19 residues. CDR3 in amino acids: CASSLGVNRGWSNTGELFF. The CDR3 nucleotides are TGTGCCAGCAGCTTGGGTGTCAACAGGGGGTGGTCGAACACCGGGGAGCTGTTTTTT.

This chain connects TRBV20-1 to TRBJ1-1; tentative D call: TRBD1 (6 bases). The CDR3 is made up of 14 amino acids. Looked up from germline, CDR1 is DFQATT and CDR2 is SNEGSKA (reference sequence). The ends were cut back, 3 bases at V and 4 bases at J, with 15 bases in the middle. CDR3 protein: CSASGVRGGTEAFF. DNA for the CDR3: TGCAGTGCTAGTGGGGTTAGGGGGGGCACTGAAGCTTTCTTT.